A single sample gave rise to the 4 T cell receptor beta chains below, sequenced in a study of sequential checkpoint blockade in melanoma. Clones were read by immunoSEQ multiplex PCR, and TCRdb kept only the in-frame ones, dropping some. This sample has 30,000 to 40,000 clones, with 70% to 90% found just once. Treatment: randomized to nivolumab then ipilimumab (arm A) or the reverse (arm B). The sample here was CD8+ T cells sorted from blood (inferred from file names), taken from a patient given nivolumab and ipilimumab in sequence. Receptors were obtained from a human donor with melanoma.

CDR3 nucleotide sequence: TGTGCCAGCAGCGGGTGGGACAACGAGCAGTACGTC. The encoded protein is CASSGWDNEQYV. The chain employs TRBV11-3 and TRBJ2-7, with a possible D match to TRBD1 (6 bases). This CDR3 spans 12 amino acids. The V and J ends lost 5 bases and 5 bases respectively, with 10 bases between them. Germline V gene lookup returns CDR1 SGHNT and CDR2 YENEEA.

The chain joins TRBV11-2 to TRBJ2-1; no definite D call. V was trimmed by 5 bases and J by 6 bases, leaving 8 bases between them. The CDR3 length is 12 residues. The germline V gene has CDR1 SGHAT and CDR2 FQNNGV. CDR3 nucleotide sequence: TGTGCCAGCAGCGTAACCAGCAATGAGCAGTTCTTC. This translates into CASSVTSNEQFF.

This chain links TRBV9 with TRBJ1-2, with a weak D call TRBD1 (6 bases). The V and J ends lost 4 bases and 2 bases respectively, with 12 bases between them. The CDR3 covers 14 residues. The germline gives CDR1 SGDLS, CDR2 YYNGEE. CDR3 coding DNA: TGTGCCAGCAGCCCATGGGACACCAACTATGGCTACACCTTC. This gives the protein CASSPWDTNYGYTF.

This chain links TRBV19 with TRBJ2-7; 8 nucleotides match TRBD1. The CDR3 length is 17 residues. Trimming at V came to 3 bases and at J to 4 bases, leaving 14 bases not matched to a gene. CDR1 and CDR2 (germline): LNHDA, SQIVND (reference sequence). The CDR3 coding sequence is TGTGCCAGTAGTATCCTTCCTCCCGGGACAGGCGGATACGAGCAGTACTTC. Translating it yields CASSILPPGTGGYEQYF.